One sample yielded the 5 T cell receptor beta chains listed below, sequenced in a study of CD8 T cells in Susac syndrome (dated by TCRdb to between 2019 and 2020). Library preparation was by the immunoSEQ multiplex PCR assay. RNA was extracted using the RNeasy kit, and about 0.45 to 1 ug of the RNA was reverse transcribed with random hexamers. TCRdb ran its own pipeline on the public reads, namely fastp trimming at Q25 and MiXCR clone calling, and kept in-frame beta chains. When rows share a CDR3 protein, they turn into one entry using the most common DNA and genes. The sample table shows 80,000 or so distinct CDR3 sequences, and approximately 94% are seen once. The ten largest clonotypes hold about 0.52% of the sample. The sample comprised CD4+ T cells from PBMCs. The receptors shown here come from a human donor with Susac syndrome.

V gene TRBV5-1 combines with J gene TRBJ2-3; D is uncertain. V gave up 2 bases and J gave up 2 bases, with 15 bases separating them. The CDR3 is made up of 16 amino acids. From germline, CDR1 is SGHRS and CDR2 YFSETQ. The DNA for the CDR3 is TGCGCCAGCAGCTTAGCCATTTTAGCTGCCACAGATACGCAGTATTTT. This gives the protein CASSLAILAATDTQYF.

DNA for the CDR3: TGTGCCAGCAGCTTAGGGCCTAGCGGGACGGGGGAGCAGTACTTC. Translation gives CASSLGPSGTGEQYF. V and J are TRBV7-2 and TRBJ2-7; 9 bases align to TRBD2. Germline CDR1 and CDR2: SGHTA and FQGNSA. The CDR3 runs to 15 residues. V lost 1 base and J lost 7; bases outside the gene matches: 8.

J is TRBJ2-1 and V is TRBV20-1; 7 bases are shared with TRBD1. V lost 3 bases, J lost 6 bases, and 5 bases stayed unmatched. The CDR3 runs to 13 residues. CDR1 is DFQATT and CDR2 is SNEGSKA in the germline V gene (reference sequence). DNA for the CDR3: TGCAGTGCTAGTGGGGGACAGTCCAATGAGCAGTTCTTC. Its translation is CSASGGQSNEQFF.

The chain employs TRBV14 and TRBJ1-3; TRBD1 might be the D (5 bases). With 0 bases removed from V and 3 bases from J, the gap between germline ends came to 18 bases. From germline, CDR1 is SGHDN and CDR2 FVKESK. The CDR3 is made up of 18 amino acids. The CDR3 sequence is CASSQDVTASWSGNTIYF. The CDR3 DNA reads TGTGCCAGCAGCCAAGACGTGACAGCGTCCTGGAGTGGAAACACCATATATTTT.

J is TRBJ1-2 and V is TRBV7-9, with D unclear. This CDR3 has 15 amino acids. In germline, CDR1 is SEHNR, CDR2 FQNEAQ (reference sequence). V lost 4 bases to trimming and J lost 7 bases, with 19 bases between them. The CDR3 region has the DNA TGTGCCAGCAGCTCCCAGGTCGGAGGATCGTTTGGCTACACCTTC. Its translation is CASSSQVGGSFGYTF. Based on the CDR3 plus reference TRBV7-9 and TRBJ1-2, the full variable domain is DTGVSQNPRHKITKRGQNVTFRCDPISEHNRLYWYRQTLGQGPEFLTYFQNEAQLEKSRLLSDRFSAERPKGSFSTLEIQRTEQGDSAMYLCASSSQVGGSFGYTFGSGTRLTVV.